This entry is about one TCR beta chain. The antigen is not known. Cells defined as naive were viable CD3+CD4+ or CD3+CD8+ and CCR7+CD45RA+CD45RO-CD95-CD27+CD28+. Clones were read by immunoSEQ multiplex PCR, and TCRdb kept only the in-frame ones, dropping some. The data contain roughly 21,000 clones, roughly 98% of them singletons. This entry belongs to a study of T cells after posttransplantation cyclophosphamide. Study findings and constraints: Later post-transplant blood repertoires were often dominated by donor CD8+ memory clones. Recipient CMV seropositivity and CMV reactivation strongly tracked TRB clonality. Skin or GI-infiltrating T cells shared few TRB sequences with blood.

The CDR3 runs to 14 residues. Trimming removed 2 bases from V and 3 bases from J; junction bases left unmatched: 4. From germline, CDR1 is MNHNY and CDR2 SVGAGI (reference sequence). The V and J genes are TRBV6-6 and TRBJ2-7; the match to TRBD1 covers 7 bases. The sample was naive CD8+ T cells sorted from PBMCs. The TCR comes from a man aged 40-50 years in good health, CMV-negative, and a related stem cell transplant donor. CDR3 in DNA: TGTGCCAGCAGTTACGTTACAGGGGTCTACGAGCAGTACTTC. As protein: CASSYVTGVYEQYF.